Sequencing of this T cell receptor (beta chain) was carried out in a study of beta chain features in type 1 diabetes. Note on this clone: Its antigen remains unidentified.

Post-sort purity exceeded 98% for all sorted populations. Overall study findings and caveats: Patients with type 1 diabetes showed fewer VDJ junction insertions and more deletions.

Of the isolated RNA, all was reverse transcribed, and so the sequenced material was expressed TCRB transcripts. Clones were read by immunoSEQ multiplex PCR, and TCRdb kept only the in-frame ones, dropping some. Among under 500,000 clones, over 25% were seen once, and the ten largest hold more than 0.055%. Per germline, CDR1 SGHVS and CDR2 FNYEAQ. V lost 0 bases, J lost 1 base, and 5 bases stayed unmatched. The CDR3 runs to 16 residues. The chain employs TRBV7-6 and TRBJ1-1; TRBD1 aligns across 7 bases. The sequencing input was naive CD4+ T cells from blood. This TCR was recovered from a man younger than 30 in good health. DNA for the CDR3: TGTGCCAGCAGCTTAGCTGGCGGACAGGCGAACACTGAAGCTTTCTTT. Amino acid sequence: CASSLAGGQANTEAFF.